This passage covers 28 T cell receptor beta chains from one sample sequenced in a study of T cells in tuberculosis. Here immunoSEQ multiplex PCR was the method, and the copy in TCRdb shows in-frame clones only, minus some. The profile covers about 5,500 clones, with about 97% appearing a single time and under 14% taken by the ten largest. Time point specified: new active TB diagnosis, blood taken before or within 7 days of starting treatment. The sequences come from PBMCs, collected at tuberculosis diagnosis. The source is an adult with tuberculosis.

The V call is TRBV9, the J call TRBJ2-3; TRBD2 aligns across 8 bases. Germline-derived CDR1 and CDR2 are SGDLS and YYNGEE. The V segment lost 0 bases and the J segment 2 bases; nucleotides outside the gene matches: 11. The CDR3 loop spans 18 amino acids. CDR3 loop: CASSVETSSGGFTDTQYF. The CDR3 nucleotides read TGTGCCAGCAGCGTAGAAACGTCGAGCGGGGGCTTCACAGATACGCAGTATTTT.

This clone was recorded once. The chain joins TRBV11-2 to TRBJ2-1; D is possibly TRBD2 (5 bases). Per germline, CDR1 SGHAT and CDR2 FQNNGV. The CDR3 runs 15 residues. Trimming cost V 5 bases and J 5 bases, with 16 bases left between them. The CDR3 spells CASSLGIGVNNEQFF. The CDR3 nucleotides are TGTGCCAGCAGCCTGGGTATCGGGGTAAACAATGAGCAGTTCTTC.

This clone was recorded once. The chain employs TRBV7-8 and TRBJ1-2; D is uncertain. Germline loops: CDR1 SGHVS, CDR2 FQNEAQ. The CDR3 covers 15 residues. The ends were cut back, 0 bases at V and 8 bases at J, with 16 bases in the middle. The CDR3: CASSLAETRVGGYTF. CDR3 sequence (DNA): TGTGCCAGCAGCTTAGCAGAGACGCGGGTGGGGGGCTACACCTTC.

The CDR3 DNA follows: TGTGCCAGCGAGGCCCCGTTGGTTAGGAATGAGCAGTTCTTC. This gives the protein CASEAPLVRNEQFF. The chain combines TRBV7-8 with TRBJ2-1; no firm D call. CDR1 is SGHVS, CDR2 FQNEAQ, per germline. The CDR3 covers 14 residues. Trimming cost V 8 bases and J 7 bases, with 18 bases left between them.

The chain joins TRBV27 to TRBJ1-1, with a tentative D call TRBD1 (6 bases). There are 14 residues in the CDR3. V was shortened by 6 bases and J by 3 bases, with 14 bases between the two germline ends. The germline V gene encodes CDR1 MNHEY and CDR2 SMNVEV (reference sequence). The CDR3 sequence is CASSPQGFYTEAFF. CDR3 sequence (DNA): TGTGCCAGCAGCCCACAGGGCTTTTACACTGAAGCTTTCTTT.

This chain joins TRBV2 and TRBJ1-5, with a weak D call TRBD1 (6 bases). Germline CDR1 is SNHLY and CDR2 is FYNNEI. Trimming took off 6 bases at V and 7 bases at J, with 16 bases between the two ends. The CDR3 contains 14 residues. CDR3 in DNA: TGTGCCAGCAGGGAAAACAGGGACGGACAGCCCCAGCATTTT. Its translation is CASRENRDGQPQHF.

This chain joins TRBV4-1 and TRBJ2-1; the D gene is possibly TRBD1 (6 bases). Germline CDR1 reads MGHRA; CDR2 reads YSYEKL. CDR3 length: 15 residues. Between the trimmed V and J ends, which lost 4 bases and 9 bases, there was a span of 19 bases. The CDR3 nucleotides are TGCGCCAGCAGCCCCTATGCAGGGGATGTTGGTGAGCAGTTCTTC. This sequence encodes CASSPYAGDVGEQFF.

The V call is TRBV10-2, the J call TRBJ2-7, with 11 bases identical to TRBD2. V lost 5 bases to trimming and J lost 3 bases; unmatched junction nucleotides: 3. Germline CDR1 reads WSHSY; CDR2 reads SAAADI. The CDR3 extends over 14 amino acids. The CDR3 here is CASSPGTSGYEQYF. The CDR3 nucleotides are TGCGCCAGCAGTCCTGGGACTAGCGGCTACGAGCAGTACTTC.

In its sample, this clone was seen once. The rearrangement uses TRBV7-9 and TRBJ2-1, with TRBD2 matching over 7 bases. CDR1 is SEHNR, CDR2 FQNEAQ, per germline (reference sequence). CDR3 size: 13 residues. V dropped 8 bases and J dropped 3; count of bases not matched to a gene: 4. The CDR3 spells CASGWGGYNEQFF. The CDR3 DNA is TGTGCCAGCGGGTGGGGGGGCTACAATGAGCAGTTCTTC.

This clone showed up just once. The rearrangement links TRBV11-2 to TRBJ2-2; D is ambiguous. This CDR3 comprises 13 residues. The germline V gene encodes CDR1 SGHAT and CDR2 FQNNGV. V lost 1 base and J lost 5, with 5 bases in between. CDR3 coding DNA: TGTGCCAGCAGCTTAGTATTGACCGGGGAGCTGTTTTTT. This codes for CASSLVLTGELFF.

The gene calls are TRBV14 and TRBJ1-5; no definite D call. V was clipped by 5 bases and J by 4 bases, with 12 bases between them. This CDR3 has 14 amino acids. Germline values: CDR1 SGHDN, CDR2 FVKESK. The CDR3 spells CASSGPGRNQPQHF. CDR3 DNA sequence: TGTGCCAGCAGCGGTCCGGGTAGGAATCAGCCCCAGCATTTT.

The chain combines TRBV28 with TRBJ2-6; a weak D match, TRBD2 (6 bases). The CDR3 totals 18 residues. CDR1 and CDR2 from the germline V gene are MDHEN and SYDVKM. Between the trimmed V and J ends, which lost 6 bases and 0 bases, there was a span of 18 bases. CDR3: CASRGGVDLYSGANVLTF. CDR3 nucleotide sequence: TGTGCCAGCAGGGGAGGAGTAGACCTTTACTCTGGGGCCAACGTCCTGACTTTC.

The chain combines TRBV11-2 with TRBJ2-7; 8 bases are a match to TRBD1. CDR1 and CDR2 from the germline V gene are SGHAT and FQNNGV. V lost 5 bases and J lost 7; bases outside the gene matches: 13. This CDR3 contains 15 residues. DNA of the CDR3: TGTGCCAGCAGCACGGCCCCCCAGGGGGCAGAAGAGCAGTACTTC. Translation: CASSTAPQGAEEQYF. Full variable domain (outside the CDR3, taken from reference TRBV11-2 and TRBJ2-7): EAGVAQSPRYKIIEKRQSVAFWCNPISGHATLYWYQQILGQGPKLLIQFQNNGVVDDSQLPKDRFSAERLKGVDSTLKIQPAKLEDSAVYLCASSTAPQGAEEQYFGPGTRLTVT.

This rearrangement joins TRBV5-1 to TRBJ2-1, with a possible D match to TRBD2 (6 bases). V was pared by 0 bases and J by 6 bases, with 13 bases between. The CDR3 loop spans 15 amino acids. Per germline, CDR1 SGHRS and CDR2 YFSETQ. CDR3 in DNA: TGCGCCAGCAGCTTGGCCGAGGGTAGCGGCAATGAGCAGTTCTTC. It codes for CASSLAEGSGNEQFF.

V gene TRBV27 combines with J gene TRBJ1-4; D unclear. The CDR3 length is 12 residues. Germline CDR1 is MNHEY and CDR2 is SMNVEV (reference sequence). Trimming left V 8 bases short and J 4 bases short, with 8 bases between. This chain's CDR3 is CASGTSNEKLFF. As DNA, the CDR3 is TGTGCCAGCGGCACCAGTAATGAAAAACTGTTTTTT.

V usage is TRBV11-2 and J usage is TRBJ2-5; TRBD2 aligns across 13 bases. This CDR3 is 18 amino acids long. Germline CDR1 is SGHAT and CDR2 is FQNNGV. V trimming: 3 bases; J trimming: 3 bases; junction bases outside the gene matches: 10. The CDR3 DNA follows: TGTGCCAGCAGCTTCCCCACTGAGACTAGCGGGGGGAAAGAGACCCAGTACTTC. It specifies CASSFPTETSGGKETQYF.

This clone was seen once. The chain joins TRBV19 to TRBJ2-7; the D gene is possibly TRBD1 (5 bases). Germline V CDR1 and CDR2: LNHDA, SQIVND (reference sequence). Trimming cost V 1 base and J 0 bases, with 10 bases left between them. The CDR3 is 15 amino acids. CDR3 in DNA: TGTGCCAGTAGTATAGGGACGCAGGGCTCCTACGAGCAGTACTTC. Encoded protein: CASSIGTQGSYEQYF.

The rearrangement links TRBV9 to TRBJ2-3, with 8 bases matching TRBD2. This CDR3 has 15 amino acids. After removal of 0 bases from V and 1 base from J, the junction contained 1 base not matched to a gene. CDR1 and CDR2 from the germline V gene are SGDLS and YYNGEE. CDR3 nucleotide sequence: TGTGCCAGCAGCGTAGAAGCGGGGGGCACAGATACGCAGTATTTT. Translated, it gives CASSVEAGGTDTQYF.

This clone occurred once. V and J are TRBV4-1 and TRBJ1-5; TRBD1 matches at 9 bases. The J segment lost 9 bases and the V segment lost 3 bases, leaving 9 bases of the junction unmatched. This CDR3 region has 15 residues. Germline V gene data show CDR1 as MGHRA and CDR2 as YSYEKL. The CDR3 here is CASSQAGQGIAPQHF. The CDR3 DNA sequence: TGCGCCAGCAGCCAGGCAGGACAGGGGATAGCGCCCCAGCATTTT.

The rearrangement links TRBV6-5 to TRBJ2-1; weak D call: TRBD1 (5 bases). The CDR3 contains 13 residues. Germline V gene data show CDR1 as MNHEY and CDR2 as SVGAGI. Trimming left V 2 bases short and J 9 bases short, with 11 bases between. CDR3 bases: TGTGCCAGCAGTTACCAGGGCGTGGGTGAGCAGTTCTTC. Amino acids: CASSYQGVGEQFF.

The CDR3 region has the DNA TGTGCCAGCAGCGTTGGGACAGGGGAGGTGGAAGGCTACACCTTC. Protein: CASSVGTGEVEGYTF. This sequence joins TRBV9 and TRBJ1-2; 10 bases are shared with TRBD1. The CDR3 runs 15 residues. V shed 2 bases, J shed 8 bases, and the junction held 9 bases outside the gene matches. Germline values: CDR1 SGDLS, CDR2 YYNGEE.

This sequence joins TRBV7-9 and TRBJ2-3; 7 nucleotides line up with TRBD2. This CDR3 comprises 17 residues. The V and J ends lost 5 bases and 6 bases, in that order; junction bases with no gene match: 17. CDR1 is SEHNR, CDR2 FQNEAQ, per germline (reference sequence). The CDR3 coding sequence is TGTGCCAGCAGCCCCAGAGGGTGGGGCGGGAGATTGGATACGCAGTATTTT. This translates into CASSPRGWGGRLDTQYF.

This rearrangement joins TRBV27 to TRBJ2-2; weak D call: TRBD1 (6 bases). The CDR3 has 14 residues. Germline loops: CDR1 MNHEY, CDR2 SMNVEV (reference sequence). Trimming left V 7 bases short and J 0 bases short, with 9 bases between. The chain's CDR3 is CASTGTPNTGELFF. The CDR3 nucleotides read TGTGCCAGCACCGGGACACCGAACACCGGGGAGCTGTTTTTT.

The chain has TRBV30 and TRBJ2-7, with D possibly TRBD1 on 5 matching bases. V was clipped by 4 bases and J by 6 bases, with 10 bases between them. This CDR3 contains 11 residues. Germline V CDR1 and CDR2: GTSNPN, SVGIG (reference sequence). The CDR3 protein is CAWTGYSEQYF. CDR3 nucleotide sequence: TGTGCCTGGACAGGGTACAGCGAGCAGTACTTC.

The CDR3 DNA follows: TGTGCCACATGGGACGGGGGACAGGCAAACCCTGGAAATAACTATGGCTACACCTTC. Protein product: CATWDGGQANPGNNYGYTF. This chain links TRBV7-6 with TRBJ1-2, with 8 bases that match TRBD1. The CDR3 sequence is 19 residues long. Germline V gene lookup returns CDR1 SGHVS and CDR2 FNYEAQ. V shed 10 bases and J 1 base; nucleotides not matched to a gene: 23. Complete variable domain (other parts from reference TRBV7-6 and TRBJ1-2): GAGVSQSPRYKVTKRGQDVALRCDPISGHVSLYWYRQALGQGPEFLTYFNYEAQQDKSGLPNDRFSAERPEGSISTLTIQRTEQRDSAMYRCATWDGGQANPGNNYGYTFGSGTRLTVV.

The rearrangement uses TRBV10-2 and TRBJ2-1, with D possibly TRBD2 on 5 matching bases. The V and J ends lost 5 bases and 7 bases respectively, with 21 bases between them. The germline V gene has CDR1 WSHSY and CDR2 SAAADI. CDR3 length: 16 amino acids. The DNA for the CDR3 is TGCGCCAGCAGTCCCCTCACAATTCTCCCGGGGAATGAGCAGTTCTTC. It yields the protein CASSPLTILPGNEQFF.

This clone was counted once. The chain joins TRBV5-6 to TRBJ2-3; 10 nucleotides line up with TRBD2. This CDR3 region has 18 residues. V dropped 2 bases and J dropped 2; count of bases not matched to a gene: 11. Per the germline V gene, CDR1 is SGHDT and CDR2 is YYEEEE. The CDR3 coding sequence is TGTGCCAGCAGCTTACCGATCCGAGCGGGAGGGGTCACAGATACGCAGTATTTT. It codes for CASSLPIRAGGVTDTQYF.

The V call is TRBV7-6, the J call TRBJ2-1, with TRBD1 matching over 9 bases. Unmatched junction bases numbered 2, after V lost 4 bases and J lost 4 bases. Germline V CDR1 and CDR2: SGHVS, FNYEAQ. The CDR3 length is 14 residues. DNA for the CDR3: TGTGCCAGCAGCTCCGGGACAGGGTACAATGAGCAGTTCTTC. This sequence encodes CASSSGTGYNEQFF.